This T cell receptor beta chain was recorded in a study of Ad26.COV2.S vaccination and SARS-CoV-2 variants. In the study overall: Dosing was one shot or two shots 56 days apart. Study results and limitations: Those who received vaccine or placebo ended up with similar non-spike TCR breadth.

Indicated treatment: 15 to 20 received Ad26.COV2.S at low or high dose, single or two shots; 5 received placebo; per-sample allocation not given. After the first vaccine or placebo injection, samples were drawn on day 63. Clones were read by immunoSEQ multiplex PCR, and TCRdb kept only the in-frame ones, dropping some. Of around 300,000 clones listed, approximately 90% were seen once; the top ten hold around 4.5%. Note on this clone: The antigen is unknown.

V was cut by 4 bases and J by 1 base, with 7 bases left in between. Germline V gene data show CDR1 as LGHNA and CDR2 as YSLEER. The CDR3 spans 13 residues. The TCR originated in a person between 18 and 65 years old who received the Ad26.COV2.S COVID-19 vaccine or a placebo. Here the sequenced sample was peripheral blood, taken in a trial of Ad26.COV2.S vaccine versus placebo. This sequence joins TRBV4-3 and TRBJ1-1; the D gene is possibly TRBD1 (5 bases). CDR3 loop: CASSRRGNTEAFF. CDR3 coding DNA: TGCGCCAGCAGCCGGAGGGGGAACACTGAAGCTTTCTTT.